What follows are 23 T cell receptor beta chains derived from one specimen sequenced in a study of blood T cell repertoires in COVID-19. The repertoire was sequenced with immunoSEQ multiplex PCR; TCRdb's copy has only in-frame clones and lacks some. The sample lists some 240,000 clones, roughly 90% seen once, with roughly 6% in the top ten. The sample consisted of peripheral blood. The receptors shown here come from a man in his fifties or sixties who had recovered from COVID-19.

This rearrangement joins TRBV24-1 to TRBJ1-4; possible D gene TRBD1, 6 bases. The V end lost 9 bases, the J end lost 7 bases, and 17 bases lay between the germline ends. Germline V CDR1 and CDR2: KGHDR, SFDVKD. This CDR3 is 14 amino acids long. Here the CDR3 reads CATRLLGALEKLFF. CDR3 sequence (DNA): TGTGCCACCCGTCTTCTGGGGGCACTTGAAAAACTGTTTTTT.

The chain has TRBV27 and TRBJ2-7; D is unresolved. The germline V gene has CDR1 MNHEY and CDR2 SMNVEV (reference sequence). V was clipped by 5 bases and J by 0 bases, with 8 bases between them. The CDR3 is made up of 13 amino acids. The CDR3 sequence: CASSKTNSYEQYF. CDR3 in DNA: TGTGCCAGCAGTAAAACTAACTCCTACGAGCAGTACTTC.

The rearrangement uses TRBV7-9 and TRBJ2-3; 7 bases line up with TRBD1. With 2 bases clipped from V and 6 bases from J, the junction kept 11 bases outside the gene matches. Germline V gene data show CDR1 as SEHNR and CDR2 as FQNEAQ (reference sequence). The CDR3 is 16 residues long. The CDR3 nucleotides read TGTGCCAGCAGCTTACAGGGCAGGGGGATAGAGGATACGCAGTATTTT. It codes for CASSLQGRGIEDTQYF.

This chain links TRBV9 with TRBJ1-2; D is unresolved. The CDR3 has 17 amino acids. The ends were cut back, 0 bases at V and 5 bases at J, with 20 bases in the middle. Germline V gene data show CDR1 as SGDLS and CDR2 as YYNGEE. CDR3 residues: CASSVDPLGGLRYGYTF. The CDR3 coding sequence is TGTGCCAGCAGCGTAGATCCGCTAGGAGGGCTGCGATATGGCTACACCTTC.

This chain links TRBV7-3 with TRBJ1-1, with 7 bases identical to TRBD1. The V gene's germline CDR1 is SGHTA and CDR2 FQGTGA. Trimming at V came to 1 base and at J to 9 bases, leaving 5 bases not matched to a gene. The CDR3 loop spans 13 amino acids. CDR3 DNA: TGTGCCAGCAGCTTAAGACAGGGTGGGAAAGCTTTCTTT. Protein product: CASSLRQGGKAFF. Variable domain in full (rest from reference TRBV7-3 and TRBJ1-1): GAGVSQTPSNKVTEKGKYVELRCDPISGHTALYWYRQSLGQGPEFLIYFQGTGAADDSGLPNDRFFAVRPEGSVSTLKIQRTERGDSAVYLCASSLRQGGKAFFGQGTRLTVV.

The gene calls are TRBV25-1 and TRBJ1-1; 8 bases are shared with TRBD1. This CDR3 is 17 amino acids long. With V trimmed by 6 bases and J by 0 bases, 12 bases remained unmatched. CDR1 MGHDK and CDR2 SYGVNS come from the germline V gene. The CDR3 is CASSDRPGTGLNTEAFF. The CDR3 region has the DNA TGTGCCAGCAGCGATCGTCCCGGGACAGGTTTGAACACTGAAGCTTTCTTT.

The chain couples TRBV19 to TRBJ2-3, with TRBD1 matching over 10 bases. Germline lookup yields CDR1 LNHDA and CDR2 SQIVND (reference sequence). V trimming: 6 bases; J trimming: 6 bases; junction bases outside the gene matches: 12. The CDR3 contains 16 residues. The CDR3 sequence: CASRINRDRGGDTQYF. The CDR3 nucleotides are TGTGCCAGTAGGATAAACCGGGACAGGGGAGGGGATACGCAGTATTTT.

This chain connects TRBV10-3 to TRBJ1-2, with 9 bases lining up with TRBD1. Germline trimming cut 6 bases from V and 4 bases from J; bases unmatched to any gene: 6. CDR3 length equals 14 residues. In germline, CDR1 is ENHRY, CDR2 SYGVKD. In DNA form, the CDR3 reads TGTGCCATCAGAGCGGACAGGGGCTTCTATGGCTACACCTTC. This gives the protein CAIRADRGFYGYTF.

V is TRBV5-5 and J is TRBJ1-2, with a possible D match to TRBD1 (6 bases). V lost 0 bases, J lost 4 bases, and 16 bases lay in between. The V gene's germline CDR1 is SGHKS and CDR2 YYEKEE (reference sequence). The CDR3 is 16 amino acids. The CDR3 DNA sequence: TGTGCCAGCAGCTTGGCCGAGGGGCAGGGGAGCTATGGCTACACCTTC. Its protein product is CASSLAEGQGSYGYTF.

This chain connects TRBV3-1 (or the pseudogene TRBV3-2) to TRBJ1-1; D is perhaps TRBD1 (6 bases). The germline gives CDR1 LGHDT, CDR2 YNNKEL (reference sequence). The CDR3 extends over 14 amino acids. Trimming took 2 bases from V and 2 from J, leaving 9 bases between them. The DNA of the CDR3 is TGTGCCAGCAGCCAACAGGGGTTTAACACTGAAGCTTTCTTT. This gives the protein CASSQQGFNTEAFF.

This chain joins TRBV5-1 and TRBJ1-3; 7 nucleotides line up with TRBD1. J lost 6 bases, V lost 3 bases, and 6 bases had no gene match. Germline loops: CDR1 SGHRS, CDR2 YFSETQ. The CDR3 runs to 14 residues. The DNA for the CDR3 is TGCGCCAGCAGCTCGGGACAGCTGGAAAACACCATATATTTT. Protein: CASSSGQLENTIYF.

The chain has TRBV18 and TRBJ2-1; TRBD2 aligns across 7 bases. The CDR3 contains 15 residues. V was pared by 0 bases and J by 3 bases, with 2 bases of the junction left unmatched. Germline V gene lookup returns CDR1 KGHSH and CDR2 LQKENI. DNA for the CDR3: TGTGCCAGCTCACCACCGAGCGGGAACTACAATGAGCAGTTCTTC. Translating it yields CASSPPSGNYNEQFF.

This clone came up a few times. V gene TRBV7-8 combines with J gene TRBJ2-1, with TRBD1 matching over 9 bases. Per the germline V gene, CDR1 is SGHVS and CDR2 is FQNEAQ. The CDR3 has 15 residues. J lost 6 bases, V lost 5 bases, and 8 bases had no gene match. This CDR3 reads CASSEDRGYFNEQFF. CDR3 nucleotide sequence: TGTGCCAGCAGCGAGGACAGGGGCTACTTCAATGAGCAGTTCTTC.

The J gene is TRBJ2-7, the V gene TRBV14; TRBD2 is a possible D gene (6 bases). The CDR3 has 15 residues. The germline V and J ends were trimmed by 4 bases and 0 bases, with 13 bases remaining between them. The V gene's germline CDR1 is SGHDN and CDR2 FVKESK. CDR3 nucleotides: TGTGCCAGCAGCCGTCGGGGGATGACCTCCTACGAGCAGTACTTC. This sequence encodes CASSRRGMTSYEQYF.

This clone occurred once. This chain joins TRBV7-2 and TRBJ2-1, with TRBD2 matching over 11 bases. Germline CDR1 reads SGHTA; CDR2 reads FQGNSA. The J segment lost 4 bases and the V segment lost 5 bases, leaving 4 bases of the junction unmatched. The CDR3 extends over 15 amino acids. The CDR3 spells CASSPTSGAYNEQFF. The CDR3 DNA reads as TGTGCCAGCAGCCCGACTAGCGGGGCTTACAATGAGCAGTTCTTC.

V gene TRBV4-3 combines with J gene TRBJ1-2; D is possibly TRBD1 (6 bases). CDR1 LGHNA and CDR2 YSLEER come from the germline V gene. The CDR3 is 14 amino acids. The germline V and J ends were trimmed by 4 bases and 5 bases, with 14 bases remaining between them. The CDR3 DNA reads TGCGCCAGCAGCCCAGGGACATCCTCTTATGGCTACACCTTC. It specifies CASSPGTSSYGYTF.

The V gene is TRBV29-1, the J gene TRBJ2-1; 7 bases align to TRBD2. The CDR3 sequence is 14 residues long. Germline CDR1 is SQVTM and CDR2 is ANQGSEA. V lost 4 bases and J lost 5; bases outside the gene matches: 8. The CDR3 spells CSVATAGFHNEQFF. The CDR3 nucleotides read TGCAGCGTTGCCACAGCGGGATTTCACAATGAGCAGTTCTTC.

The J gene is TRBJ1-6, the V gene TRBV21-1; TRBD1 is taken as the D call from the table, unchecked against the DNA. TRBV21-1 is given as a pseudogene. The CDR3 is made up of 16 amino acids. The CDR3 DNA follows: TGTGCCAGCAGCATCTTCCGACAGCACCCACATTCACCCCTCCACTTT. Amino acid sequence: CASSIFRQHPHSPLHF.

The chain couples TRBV5-1 to TRBJ2-3; perhaps TRBD1 as D (6 bases). This CDR3 is built from 15 residues. From germline, CDR1 is SGHRS and CDR2 YFSETQ. The germline V and J ends were trimmed by 7 bases and 4 bases, with 19 bases remaining between them. In DNA, the CDR3 is TGCGCCAGCTCAGGAGGACAGATGAACTCAGATACGCAGTATTTT. Residues: CASSGGQMNSDTQYF.

The CDR3 DNA reads TGTGCCAGCAGTGGTCTAGGCGGCTACACCTTC. Its translation is CASSGLGGYTF. This chain links TRBV2 with TRBJ1-2; D ambiguous. The V gene's germline CDR1 is SNHLY and CDR2 FYNNEI. This CDR3 contains 11 residues. V was pared by 4 bases and J by 8 bases, with 8 bases between. Using reference TRBV2 and TRBJ1-2 for the parts outside the CDR3, the full variable domain is EPEVTQTPSHQVTQMGQEVILRCVPISNHLYFYWYRQILGQKVEFLVSFYNNEISEKSEIFDDQFSVERPDGSNFTLKIRSTKLEDSAMYFCASSGLGGYTFGSGTRLTVV.

The CDR3 region is CASSSRQNNSPLHF. DNA of the CDR3: TGCGCCAGCAGCTCTCGACAGAATAATTCACCCCTCCACTTT. This chain links TRBV5-1 with TRBJ1-6, with D possibly being TRBD1 (5 bases). This CDR3 contains 14 residues. The V end was cut by 3 bases, the J end by 5 bases, with 9 bases between. In germline, CDR1 is SGHRS, CDR2 YFSETQ.

The chain is built from TRBV3-1 (or the pseudogene TRBV3-2) and TRBJ2-1; D remains unclear. CDR1 and CDR2 from the germline V gene are LGHDT and YNNKEL (reference sequence). The ends were cut back, 0 bases at V and 7 bases at J, with 22 bases in the middle. CDR3 length equals 18 residues. Here the CDR3 DNA reads TGTGCCAGCAGCCAAGATAGCCTGATGCGGTCCCAAAAAAATGAGCAGTTCTTC. Amino acids: CASSQDSLMRSQKNEQFF.

The rearrangement uses TRBV7-2 and TRBJ2-1, with TRBD2 as a possible D gene (6 bases). The germline V gene encodes CDR1 SGHTA and CDR2 FQGNSA. This CDR3 is built from 15 residues. The V end lost 4 bases, the J end lost 0 bases, and 10 bases lay between the germline ends. CDR3 region: CASSYGRPSYNEQFF. CDR3 nucleotides: TGTGCCAGCAGCTACGGGAGACCCTCCTACAATGAGCAGTTCTTC.